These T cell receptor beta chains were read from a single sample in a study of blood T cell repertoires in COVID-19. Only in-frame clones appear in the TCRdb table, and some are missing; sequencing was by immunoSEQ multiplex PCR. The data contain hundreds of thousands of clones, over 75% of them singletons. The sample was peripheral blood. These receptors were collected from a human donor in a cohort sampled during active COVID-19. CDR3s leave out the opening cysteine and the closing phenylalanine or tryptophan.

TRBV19 ASIDPTENVATGGKLF
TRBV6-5 ASSYRTSGTGELF
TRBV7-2 ASSENRDSPLH
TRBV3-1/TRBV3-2 ASSQPPGGNSPLH
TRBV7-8 ASSLQGPVLH
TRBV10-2 ASSGSPSGRLNTEAF
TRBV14 ASSQELKGVGDYGYT
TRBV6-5 ASRFTGDNSPLH
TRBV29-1 SATTRSRAEAF
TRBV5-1 ASSSGQGALYEQY
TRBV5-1 ASSSGTGHEKLF
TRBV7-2 ASSAGGLGTSAYEQY
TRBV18 ASSPQGAPGNTIY
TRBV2 ASSETGFNEQF
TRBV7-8 ASSLRLIQETQY
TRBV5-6 ASSPRLAASYNEQF
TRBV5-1 ASSPGQSYNEQF
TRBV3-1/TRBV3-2 ASRTRGTYEQY
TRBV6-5 ASSWGASGIYEQY
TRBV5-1 ASSLISGSSYNEQF
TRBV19 ASSRDRGHTEAF
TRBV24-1 ATLFFYHNQPQH
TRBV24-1 ATSEGDRGRRGNRPFYNEQF
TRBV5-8 ASSIRFSTEAF
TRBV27 ASSLRGGSSQFNQPQH
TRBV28 ASSSGFNQPQH
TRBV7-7 ASSLGGTSVNEQF
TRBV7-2 ASSSGQGGQPQH
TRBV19 ASSMWQNNEKLF
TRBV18 ASSPSGQMRSYEQY
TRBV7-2 ASSFTGTDNYGYT
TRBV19 ASSIGTGISGANVLT